This T cell receptor (beta chain) comes out of a study of shared clonotypes between healthy human individuals. Under the authors' procedure: Junction-only sequences produced by ImmunoSEQ had no quality scores, so filtering differed. Repertoires were generated with immunoSEQ multiplex PCR, while TCRdb's copy carries only in-frame clones and drops some. That table supplies the V and J calls and clone size; D and trimming were determined from the DNA. Of about 530,000 clones in the sample, 90% to 96% were seen once. CDR3 size: 16 residues. V lost 2 bases and J lost 5, with 18 bases in between. Per the germline V gene, CDR1 is SGHRS and CDR2 is YFSETQ. Of note for this clone: Its antigen remains unknown.

Overall study findings and caveats: Investigators collected only blood, and repertoires in tissues likely differ.

Both subsets, CD45RA+ naive and CD45RA-negative memory, were split from the CD4+ cells. The chain recombines TRBV5-1 with TRBJ2-3; TRBD2 is a possible D gene (6 bases). Sequenced input: naive CD4+ T cells sorted from blood. Documented subset: CD45RA+ positively selected. The source of this sequence is a woman aged 25 to 39 in good health. Written as DNA, the CDR3 is TGCGCCAGCAGCTTAATGTCGGGAGTAGAGGGAGATACGCAGTATTTT. Translating gives CASSLMSGVEGDTQYF.